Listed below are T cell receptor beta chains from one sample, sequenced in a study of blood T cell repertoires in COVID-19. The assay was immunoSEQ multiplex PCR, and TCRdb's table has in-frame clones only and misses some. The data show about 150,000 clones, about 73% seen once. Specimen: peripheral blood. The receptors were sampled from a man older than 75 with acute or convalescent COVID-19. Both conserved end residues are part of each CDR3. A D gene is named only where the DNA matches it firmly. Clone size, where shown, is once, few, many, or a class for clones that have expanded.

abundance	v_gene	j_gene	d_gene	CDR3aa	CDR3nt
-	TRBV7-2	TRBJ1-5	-	CASSPFPHLQGRQPQHF	TGTGCCAGCAGCCCGTTCCCCCACTTACAGGGAAGACAGCCCCAGCATTTT
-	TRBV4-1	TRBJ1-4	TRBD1	CASSQQGQGRATNEKLFF	TGCGCCAGCAGCCAACAGGGACAGGGAAGAGCAACTAATGAAAAACTGTTTTTT
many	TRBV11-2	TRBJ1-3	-	CASSSLGGGDTIYF	TGTGCCAGCAGCTCCCTTGGGGGGGGAGACACCATATATTTT
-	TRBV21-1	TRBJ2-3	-	CASSKGGRSDASTDTQYF	TGTGCCAGCAGCAAGGGAGGTCGGTCCGACGCTAGCACAGATACGCAGTATTTT
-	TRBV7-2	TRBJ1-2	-	CASSKARLGDGYTF	TGTGCCAGCAGCAAAGCCAGGTTGGGTGATGGCTACACCTTC
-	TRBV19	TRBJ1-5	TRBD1	CASSIPQGGSNQPQHF	TGTGCCAGTAGTATCCCACAGGGGGGTAGCAATCAGCCCCAGCATTTT
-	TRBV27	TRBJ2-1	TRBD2	CASSLRLGSGGSYNEQFF	TGTGCCAGCAGTTTACGCCTGGGTAGCGGGGGCTCCTACAATGAGCAGTTCTTC
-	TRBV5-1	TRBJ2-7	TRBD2	CASSPELALEQYF	TGCGCCAGCAGCCCCGAACTAGCGCTCGAGCAGTACTTC
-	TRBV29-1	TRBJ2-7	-	CSVARLSGGEQYF	TGCAGCGTTGCTAGGTTGAGCGGCGGCGAGCAGTACTTC
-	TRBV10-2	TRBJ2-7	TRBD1	CASSDRGGSYEQYF	TGCGCCAGCAGCGACAGGGGGGGGTCCTACGAGCAGTACTTC
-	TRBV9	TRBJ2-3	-	CASSEGLATDTQYF	TGTGCCAGCAGCGAGGGGCTTGCCACAGATACGCAGTATTTT
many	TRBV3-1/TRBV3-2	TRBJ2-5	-	CASSQRGGQKRETQYF	TGTGCCAGCAGCCAACGCGGGGGCCAAAAGCGAGAGACCCAGTACTTC
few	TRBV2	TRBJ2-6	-	CASRTTATSGANVLTF	TGTGCCAGCCGGACGACAGCTACCTCTGGGGCCAACGTCCTGACTTTC
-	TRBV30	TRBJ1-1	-	CAWRSRMPMNTEAFF	TGTGCCTGGAGGTCTAGGATGCCCATGAACACTGAAGCTTTCTTT
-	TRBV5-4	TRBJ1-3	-	CASSLGQPGNTIYF	TGTGCCAGCAGCTTGGGACAGCCCGGAAACACCATATATTTT
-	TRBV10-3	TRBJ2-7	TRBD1	CAISDYGQGPYEQYF	TGTGCCATCAGTGATTACGGACAGGGACCCTACGAGCAGTACTTC
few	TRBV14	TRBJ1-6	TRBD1	CASSQDSGGYYNSPLHF	TGTGCCAGCAGCCAAGATTCAGGGGGTTACTATAATTCACCCCTCCACTTT
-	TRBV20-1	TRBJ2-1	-	CSASWAESSYNEQFF	TGCAGTGCTAGTTGGGCAGAGAGCTCCTACAATGAGCAGTTCTTC
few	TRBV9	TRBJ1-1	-	CASSVAIEGYTEAFF	TGTGCCAGCAGCGTAGCTATAGAGGGATACACTGAAGCTTTCTTT
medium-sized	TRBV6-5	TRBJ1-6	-	CASRPPQGDNSPLHF	TGTGCCAGCAGACCTCCACAGGGCGATAATTCACCCCTCCACTTT
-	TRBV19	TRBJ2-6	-	CASSISQGAGANVLTF	TGTGCCAGTAGTATATCCCAGGGTGCTGGGGCCAACGTCCTGACTTTC
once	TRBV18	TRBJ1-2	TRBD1	CASSPPGQGSEDYGYTF	TGTGCCAGCTCACCACCGGGACAGGGTTCAGAGGACTATGGCTACACCTTC
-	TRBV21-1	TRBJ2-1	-	CASSKEPTGSYNEQFF	TGTGCCAGCAGCAAAGAACCCACCGGGTCCTACAATGAGCAGTTCTTC
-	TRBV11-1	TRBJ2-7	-	CASSLDPGSYEQYF	TGTGCCAGCAGCTTAGATCCGGGTTCTTACGAGCAGTACTTC
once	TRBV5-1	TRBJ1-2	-	CASRREGRDYGYTF	TGCGCCAGCCGCCGGGAGGGGCGCGACTATGGCTACACCTTC
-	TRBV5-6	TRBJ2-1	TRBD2	CASSTPGTSDYNEQFF	TGTGCCAGCAGCACCCCCGGGACTAGCGACTACAATGAGCAGTTCTTC
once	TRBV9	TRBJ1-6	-	CASSVRGDSPLHF	TGTGCCAGCAGCGTCCGGGGGGATTCACCCCTCCACTTT
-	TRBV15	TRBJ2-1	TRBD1	CATSRDRDRRYNEQFF	TGTGCCACCAGCAGAGATCGGGACAGGAGGTACAATGAGCAGTTCTTC
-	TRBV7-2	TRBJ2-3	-	CASSSVGNTQYF	TGTGCCAGCAGCTCCGTCGGGAATACGCAGTATTTT
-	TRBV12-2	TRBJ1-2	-	CASRANRGLNYGYTF	TGTGCAAGTCGGGCGAACAGGGGGCTGAACTATGGCTACACCTTC
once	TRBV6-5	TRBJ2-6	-	CASRGHRPGANVLTF	TGTGCCAGCAGGGGACACCGACCTGGGGCCAACGTCCTGACTTTC
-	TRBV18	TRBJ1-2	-	CASSPGGLYGYTF	TGTGCCAGCTCACCCGGGGGACTCTATGGCTACACCTTC
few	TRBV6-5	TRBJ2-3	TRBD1	CASSYSGQGRQDTQYF	TGTGCCAGCAGTTACTCGGGACAGGGGAGACAAGATACGCAGTATTTT
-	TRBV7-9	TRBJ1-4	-	CASSLAQGTNEKLFF	TGTGCCAGCAGCTTAGCGCAGGGTACGAACGAAAAACTGTTTTTT
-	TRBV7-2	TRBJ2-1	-	CASSLVSQGSYNEQFF	TGTGCCAGCAGCTTAGTTTCGCAGGGCTCCTACAATGAGCAGTTCTTC
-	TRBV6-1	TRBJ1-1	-	CASSEAVPGTEAFF	TGTGCCAGCAGTGAAGCCGTCCCGGGGACTGAAGCTTTCTTT
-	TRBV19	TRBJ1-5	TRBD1	CASTLGTVNQPQHF	TGTGCCAGTACCCTGGGGACAGTCAATCAGCCCCAGCATTTT
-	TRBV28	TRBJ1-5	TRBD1	CASSSGTANNQPQHF	TGTGCCAGCAGTTCAGGGACAGCGAACAATCAGCCCCAGCATTTT
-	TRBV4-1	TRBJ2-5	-	CASSQGNAGPETQYF	TGCGCCAGCAGCCAAGGGAATGCAGGGCCAGAGACCCAGTACTTC
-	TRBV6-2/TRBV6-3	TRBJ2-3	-	CASSPLSAGNMGDTQYF	TGTGCCAGCAGCCCACTCTCCGCGGGGAACATGGGAGATACGCAGTATTTT
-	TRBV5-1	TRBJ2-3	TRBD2	CASRSGGPPGQYF	TGCGCCAGCAGGAGCGGGGGGCCCCCGGGGCAGTATTTT
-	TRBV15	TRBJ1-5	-	CATSRDFGVGQPQHF	TGTGCCACCAGCAGAGATTTCGGGGTGGGTCAGCCCCAGCATTTT
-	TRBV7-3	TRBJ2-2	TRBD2	CASSPPGRGGLGELFF	TGTGCCAGCAGCCCCCCCGGGCGGGGGGGCCTTGGGGAGCTGTTTTTT
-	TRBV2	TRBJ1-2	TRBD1	CASRFDRGDFGYTF	TGTGCCAGCCGATTTGACAGGGGGGACTTCGGCTACACCTTC
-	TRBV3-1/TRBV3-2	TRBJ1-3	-	CASSPTGGNTIYF	TGTGCCAGCAGCCCGACAGGAGGAAACACCATATATTTT